A selection of T cell receptor beta chains follows, all from one sample in a study of blood T cell repertoires in COVID-19. The repertoire was sequenced with immunoSEQ multiplex PCR; TCRdb's copy has only in-frame clones and lacks some. Among tens of thousands of clones listed, 83% were seen once. The sample comprised peripheral blood. The receptors stem from a human donor in a cohort sampled during active COVID-19. CDR3s include the opening cysteine and the closing phenylalanine or tryptophan. A D gene is named only where the DNA matches it firmly. Clone size is shown for a subset of rows, as once, few, many or a class of expanded clone.

clone_size: .
v_call: TRBV7-9
d_call: .
j_call: TRBJ2-7
cdr3_nt: TGTGCCAGCAGCGCGGGACAGCACCGATCCTACGAGCAGTACTTC
cdr3_aa: CASSAGQHRSYEQYF

clone_size: .
v_call: TRBV7-6
d_call: .
j_call: TRBJ1-6
cdr3_nt: TGTGCCAGCAGCTTGTCCAGGGGCGGATCACCCCTCCACTTT
cdr3_aa: CASSLSRGGSPLHF

clone_size: .
v_call: TRBV9
d_call: TRBD2
j_call: TRBJ2-2
cdr3_nt: TGTGCCAGCAGCGTAGCCAGCGGGGTAGCAGGGGAGCTGTTTTTT
cdr3_aa: CASSVASGVAGELFF

clone_size: .
v_call: TRBV3-1/TRBV3-2
d_call: TRBD1
j_call: TRBJ2-7
cdr3_nt: TGTGCCAGCAGCCGAAGGACAGGCCACGAGCAGTACTTC
cdr3_aa: CASSRRTGHEQYF

clone_size: once
v_call: TRBV18
d_call: .
j_call: TRBJ2-7
cdr3_nt: TGTGCCAGCTCACGAGAGATAGACTACGAGCAGTACTTC
cdr3_aa: CASSREIDYEQYF

clone_size: .
v_call: TRBV7-2
d_call: .
j_call: TRBJ1-4
cdr3_nt: TGTGCCAGCAGCTTAGTCGACCGGGGGGATGAAAAACTGTTTTTT
cdr3_aa: CASSLVDRGDEKLFF

clone_size: .
v_call: TRBV9
d_call: TRBD1
j_call: TRBJ1-4
cdr3_nt: TGTGCCAGCAGCCCAGGGACAGACAATGAAAAACTGTTTTTT
cdr3_aa: CASSPGTDNEKLFF

clone_size: .
v_call: TRBV18
d_call: .
j_call: TRBJ2-7
cdr3_nt: TGTGCCAGCTCAGGGTTACTAGAAGGCGAGCAGTACTTC
cdr3_aa: CASSGLLEGEQYF

clone_size: .
v_call: TRBV5-6
d_call: .
j_call: TRBJ1-1
cdr3_nt: TGTGCCAGCAGCTTGATAGGGGTGGAAGCTTTCTTT
cdr3_aa: CASSLIGVEAFF

clone_size: .
v_call: TRBV3-1/TRBV3-2
d_call: TRBD1
j_call: TRBJ2-2
cdr3_nt: TGTGCCAGCAGCCAAGGACAGGGGTACACCGGGGAGCTGTTTTTT
cdr3_aa: CASSQGQGYTGELFF

clone_size: .
v_call: TRBV14
d_call: .
j_call: TRBJ2-7
cdr3_nt: TGTGCCAGCAGCCAACTACAGAAAGGGGATTACGAGCAGTACTTC
cdr3_aa: CASSQLQKGDYEQYF

clone_size: .
v_call: TRBV5-4
d_call: TRBD2
j_call: TRBJ2-7
cdr3_nt: TGTGCCAGCACAGATCGACTAGCGGGGAACGAGCAGTACTTC
cdr3_aa: CASTDRLAGNEQYF

clone_size: few
v_call: TRBV15
d_call: .
j_call: TRBJ1-2
cdr3_nt: TGTGCCACCAGCAGAGTGTCGGATGGCTACACCTTC
cdr3_aa: CATSRVSDGYTF

clone_size: .
v_call: TRBV4-3
d_call: TRBD1
j_call: TRBJ1-5
cdr3_nt: TGCGCCAGCAGCCAAGGTCGGGGACAGGGAAATCAGCCCCAGCATTTT
cdr3_aa: CASSQGRGQGNQPQHF

clone_size: few
v_call: TRBV5-1
d_call: .
j_call: TRBJ1-2
cdr3_nt: TGCGCCAGCAGCTTCCTAGACGTTTCGGATGGCTACACCTTC
cdr3_aa: CASSFLDVSDGYTF

clone_size: few
v_call: TRBV10-3
d_call: .
j_call: TRBJ1-4
cdr3_nt: TGTGCCATCAGTGAGTCCGGTGAAAAACTGTTTTTT
cdr3_aa: CAISESGEKLFF

clone_size: once
v_call: TRBV19
d_call: TRBD1
j_call: TRBJ2-1
cdr3_nt: TGTGCCAGTAGAAGGGACAGGGATTCCTACAATGAGCAGTTCTTC
cdr3_aa: CASRRDRDSYNEQFF

clone_size: .
v_call: TRBV4-3
d_call: TRBD1
j_call: TRBJ1-5
cdr3_nt: TGCGCCAGCAGCTCTCAGACAGGGTCTAGTACCCAGCATTTT
cdr3_aa: CASSSQTGSSTQHF

clone_size: .
v_call: TRBV28
d_call: TRBD2
j_call: TRBJ2-2
cdr3_nt: TGTGCCAGCAGCGGGCGGACTAGCGGGGCCACCGGGGAGCTGTTTTTT
cdr3_aa: CASSGRTSGATGELFF

clone_size: .
v_call: TRBV5-6
d_call: TRBD1
j_call: TRBJ2-7
cdr3_nt: TGTGCCAGCAGCCTCGACAGGGGGCGCGAGCAGTACTTC
cdr3_aa: CASSLDRGREQYF

clone_size: .
v_call: TRBV27
d_call: TRBD1
j_call: TRBJ2-7
cdr3_nt: TGTGCCAGCAGTCTTACGGGACAGGGCTCCTACGAGCAGTACTTC
cdr3_aa: CASSLTGQGSYEQYF

clone_size: .
v_call: TRBV12-3/TRBV12-4
d_call: .
j_call: TRBJ1-1
cdr3_nt: TGTGCCAGCAGTTTGGGGGTCGGGACAGAAGCTTTCTTT
cdr3_aa: CASSLGVGTEAFF

clone_size: .
v_call: TRBV10-2
d_call: TRBD1
j_call: TRBJ2-2
cdr3_nt: TGCGCCAGCAGTCCCGGGACAGTGAACACCGGGGAGCTGTTTTTT
cdr3_aa: CASSPGTVNTGELFF

clone_size: once
v_call: TRBV28
d_call: .
j_call: TRBJ2-7
cdr3_nt: TGTGCCAGCAGTTCCCCCCAGGGTTCCTACGAGCAGTACTTC
cdr3_aa: CASSSPQGSYEQYF

clone_size: .
v_call: TRBV3-1/TRBV3-2
d_call: .
j_call: TRBJ1-4
cdr3_nt: TGTGCCAGCAGCCAAGCTCTTTGGTTATTTACAGGGAGCTTTGCAACTAATGAAAAACTGTTTTTT
cdr3_aa: CASSQALWLFTGSFATNEKLFF

clone_size: .
v_call: TRBV7-2
d_call: TRBD1
j_call: TRBJ1-4
cdr3_nt: TGTGCCAGCAGCTCCCAGGGGGCGGTCGGAGAAAAACTGTTTTTT
cdr3_aa: CASSSQGAVGEKLFF

clone_size: .
v_call: TRBV6-5
d_call: .
j_call: TRBJ2-7
cdr3_nt: TGTGCCAGCTCCTTGACAGGACCATCCTACGAGCAGTACTTC
cdr3_aa: CASSLTGPSYEQYF

clone_size: .
v_call: TRBV25-1
d_call: TRBD1
j_call: TRBJ2-7
cdr3_nt: TGTGCCAGCGCGAGCAACAGGGGGGTCTACGAGCAGTACTTC
cdr3_aa: CASASNRGVYEQYF

clone_size: .
v_call: TRBV28
d_call: .
j_call: TRBJ1-4
cdr3_nt: TGTGCCAGCAGTTTGTCGCGGGGAACTAATGAAAAACTGTTTTTT
cdr3_aa: CASSLSRGTNEKLFF

clone_size: .
v_call: TRBV5-5
d_call: .
j_call: TRBJ2-3
cdr3_nt: TGTGCCAGCAGCTCTATAAGCACAGATACGCAGTATTTT
cdr3_aa: CASSSISTDTQYF

clone_size: once
v_call: TRBV7-6
d_call: .
j_call: TRBJ1-1
cdr3_nt: TGTGCCAGCAGCTTAGGGCCGGGGTCAGGCACTGAAGCTTTCTTT
cdr3_aa: CASSLGPGSGTEAFF

clone_size: .
v_call: TRBV2
d_call: .
j_call: TRBJ1-5
cdr3_nt: TGTGCCAGCACTATTAGTAATAGCAATCAGCCCCAGCATTTT
cdr3_aa: CASTISNSNQPQHF

clone_size: .
v_call: TRBV4-2
d_call: TRBD1
j_call: TRBJ1-5
cdr3_nt: TGTGCCAGCAGCCAAGGAGACAGGACAGGGGTTCAGCCCCAGCATTTT
cdr3_aa: CASSQGDRTGVQPQHF

clone_size: .
v_call: TRBV5-1
d_call: .
j_call: TRBJ1-1
cdr3_nt: TGCGCCAGCAGCCTACTGGACAAAGGATACACTGAAGCTTTCTTT
cdr3_aa: CASSLLDKGYTEAFF

clone_size: .
v_call: TRBV7-6
d_call: TRBD1
j_call: TRBJ2-6
cdr3_nt: TGTGCCAGCAGCTTAGTCGGGACAGTCGACTCTGGGGCCAACGTCCTGACTTTC
cdr3_aa: CASSLVGTVDSGANVLTF

clone_size: .
v_call: TRBV19
d_call: TRBD2
j_call: TRBJ2-7
cdr3_nt: TGTGCCAGTAGTATAGGGCGGGGGGGCGCCAACTACGAGCAGTACTTC
cdr3_aa: CASSIGRGGANYEQYF

clone_size: .
v_call: TRBV7-2
d_call: .
j_call: TRBJ1-2
cdr3_nt: TGTGCCAGCAGCTGGGGCGGGGGCTTGGGCTACACCTTC
cdr3_aa: CASSWGGGLGYTF

clone_size: .
v_call: TRBV5-6
d_call: .
j_call: TRBJ1-2
cdr3_nt: TGTGCCAGCAGCTTGGGCGGAAACTATGGCTACACCTTC
cdr3_aa: CASSLGGNYGYTF

clone_size: .
v_call: TRBV7-9
d_call: .
j_call: TRBJ1-5
cdr3_nt: TGTGCCAGCAGCCCCGGTCTGAGGACAGTTAGCAATCAGCCCCAGCATTTT
cdr3_aa: CASSPGLRTVSNQPQHF

clone_size: .
v_call: TRBV5-6
d_call: .
j_call: TRBJ1-3
cdr3_nt: TGTGCCAGCAGCCCCGGTCCTGGAAACACCATATATTTT
cdr3_aa: CASSPGPGNTIYF

clone_size: .
v_call: TRBV30
d_call: .
j_call: TRBJ1-4
cdr3_nt: TGTGCCTGGAGAGCCACCACCCGGGGGGAAAAACTGTTTTTT
cdr3_aa: CAWRATTRGEKLFF

clone_size: .
v_call: TRBV5-1
d_call: TRBD1
j_call: TRBJ2-7
cdr3_nt: TGCGCCAGCAGCTTGGAGGCAGGGGGAACCTACGAGCAGTACTTC
cdr3_aa: CASSLEAGGTYEQYF

clone_size: .
v_call: TRBV7-9
d_call: TRBD1
j_call: TRBJ1-5
cdr3_nt: TGTGCCAGCAGCTTAGTTGCGACAGGGGATTATAGCAATCAGCCCCAGCATTTT
cdr3_aa: CASSLVATGDYSNQPQHF

clone_size: .
v_call: TRBV7-9
d_call: .
j_call: TRBJ2-3
cdr3_nt: TGTGCCAGCAGCTTAGAGGGGAGCACAGATACGCAGTATTTT
cdr3_aa: CASSLEGSTDTQYF